This T cell receptor beta chain was sequenced in a study of cytomegalovirus exposure and HLA in healthy donors (dated by TCRdb to 2017 to 2019). Background on the whole study: In an earlier analysis of 450 to 750 of the donors, less than 350 Gb of sequence data and some 100 million unique TCR beta sequences from roughly 200 million T cells were reported. Approximately 300 gigabases of sequencing data and roughly 80 million unique TCR sequences made up an early release that covered 640 HLA-typed donors. Of the 398 genotyped donors, about 84% fell in the genetic ancestry cluster associated with self-reported Caucasian donors. The study aimed to test whether signatures of past pathogen exposure could be identified by cataloging public T cell receptors. The T cell repertoires of 550 to 850 subjects were profiled by immunosequencing and related to cytomegalovirus serostatus. A separate validation cohort of over a hundred different subjects was used in addition to the approximately 700-subject first cohort. To predict cytomegalovirus infection status, the study combined high-throughput TCR immunosequencing, statistical association of individual TCRs with disease status, and machine learning. A later analysis re-examined previously published TCR beta repertoires from about 670 donors and added high-resolution HLA genotyping to investigate patterns of TCR occurrence. Rather than drawing on any new phenotypic data, the later analysis identified candidate immune exposures from TCR beta sequences and the way those sequences occurred across donors. To decide whether each TCR beta V gene segment behaved as functional or pseudogenic, an earlier analysis of approximately 600 of the donors relied on high-throughput TCR beta sequencing. Donor age, sex, ethnicity and CMV serostatus were collected together with the repertoire data. In a later genetic analysis, genome-wide SNP genotypes for about three fifths of the 666 donors were used, and that subset was treated as a discovery cohort. All discovery cohort repertoires had been generated using a single sequencing platform. Class I and class II HLA loci were covered by the typing at four-digit resolution. The number of typed donors differed by locus: roughly 629-640 for A, B, C, DRB1 and DQB1; 500 to 550 for DQA1; about 600 for DPA1; and 450 to 480 for DPB1. Because of strong linkage in the cohort, roughly 5 DR-DQ haplotypes were treated as single units for association and clustering. On average, 235,054 unique TCR beta nucleotide sequences were sequenced per donor among 300 to 500 genotyped donors of the cohort, with 15% to 20% of those sequences being non-productive.

Overall study results and their limits: Some IMGT-functional V segments, including TRBV6-2 and TRBV6-3, could not be distinguished by the 87-base-pair reads and were therefore excluded. About 17 rarely observed V segments, including chromosome 9 orphons, were excluded from the earlier analysis of 550 to 700 of the donors because counts were too low. The authors suggested that the approach could potentially be extended to other disease states and immunological phenotypes. In a later analysis, the rate of TCR association differed among HLA loci, with DRB1 alleles having the most associated TCRs and HLA-C alleles having the fewest. Assigning TCR associations to individual alleles was difficult when HLA alleles, especially DR and DQ, strongly co-occurred. HLA typing was unavailable for some donors at each locus, so association tests used only the typed subset. The cohort was sequenced for TCR beta chains only, and without alpha or paired-chain data the features that could be detected were limited. In vitro tests confirmed that a few of the cytomegalovirus-associated TCR beta chains recognize cytomegalovirus antigens. A further reported finding was that TCR beta sequences accurately predicted the HLA-A and HLA-B alleles for most subjects in the first cohort. Compared with the roughly 670-donor mean, donors in an Asian-associated ancestry cluster had fewer N-insertions in productive TCRs, according to a later genetic analysis. The only immune exposure information available for the cohort was CMV serostatus. The study gave a list of under 200 TCR beta chains associated with cytomegalovirus. V-gene and J-gene trimming of TCR beta chains was associated with a missense DCLRE1C variant in a later genetic analysis, and the association was replicated in an independent cohort. Most TCR sequences were observed very rarely across donors, whereas some public TCRs were present in many individuals. Roughly uniform sequencing depth across donors was assumed in presence/absence analyses, although this assumption may not hold. Linkage disequilibrium might explain the correlated functional status among segregating V segments, but an unknown experimental factor could not be ruled out. In a later analysis, HLA-associated TCR beta chains showed more clonal expansion and lower generation probabilities than non-associated chains that were equally common. At a false discovery rate of 0.05, a later analysis linked around 17,000 TCR beta sequences to specific HLA alleles. In an earlier analysis of under 600 of the donors, most TCR beta V segments were observed in productive rearrangements about 87% or about 30% of the time, broadly matching IMGT annotations. The sequencing pipeline was judged likely to have produced a cluster of highly shared sequence variants as a technical artifact. According to a later analysis, most CMV-associated TCR beta chains appeared to be HLA-restricted, and the HLA associations seemed to be driven largely by CMV exposure. A later analysis reported that several top co-occurrence clusters appeared linked to parvovirus B19, influenza, CMV and Epstein-Barr virus. The classifier was reported to diagnose cytomegalovirus status with high specificity and sensitivity in both the original cohort and the validation cohort.

The library was produced with the immunoSEQ multiplex PCR assay. For the multiplex PCR, a mixture combining 60 forward primers for TCR Vbeta segments and 13 reverse primers for TCR Jbeta segments was used. The CDR3 region of rearranged TCR beta genes was amplified from genomic DNA by a multiplex PCR assay. The Illumina HiSeq System was used to sequence the amplified TCR beta libraries as 87-base-pair reads. As for the authors' bioinformatics: A later analysis tallied some 79 million unique TCR beta chains across the 666 repertoires, and roughly 11 million of those chains were shared by two or more donors. To remove PCR and sequencing errors, raw reads were error-corrected and collapsed into unique sequences using a nearest-neighbor algorithm that merged closely related sequences. CDR3 sequences were aligned to IMGT reference sequences to assign V, D and J gene segments. For a sequence to be retained, a match of at least six nucleotides to both a V gene segment and a J gene segment was required. Rearrangements were classified as productive when the CDR3 lacked stop codons and remained in frame with V and J, and all other rearrangements were classified as non-productive. CDR3 was defined by IMGT convention, running from the second conserved V-encoded cysteine to the conserved J-encoded phenylalanine. In an earlier analysis of 550 to 650 of the donors, sequences lacking an unambiguous match to a single V gene segment were excluded. An earlier analysis of around 600 of the donors classified V segments as functional when productive rearrangements were above 56.7% and as segregating when the standard deviation between donors was above 5%. A statistical classification framework was developed to diagnose cytomegalovirus status using the catalog of TCR beta chain sequences. In a later analysis, V and J genes were assigned by comparing TCR nucleotide sequences against IMGT/GENE-DB human TR gene sequences. A later analysis assigned CDR3 sequences and most-parsimonious VDJ recombination scenarios with the TCRdist pipeline. In a later analysis, each TCR beta chain was defined by its CDR3 amino acid sequence together with its V-gene family, and reads lacking a unique V-gene family were excluded. In a later analysis, nearly 600 highly shared, low-generation-probability nucleotide sequences were removed to address suspected cross-contamination and a sequencing artifact. In a later analysis, a clonal expansion index for each public chain was calculated from normalized within-repertoire ranks of inferred template counts. In a later analysis, generation probabilities were computed using a VDJ recombination model fitted to out-of-frame rearrangements, and the results were checked against IGoR. In a later analysis, hypergeometric tests were used to score TCR-TCR, TCR-HLA and TCR-CMV co-occurrence, with a repertoire-size bias correction applied to TCR pairs. False discovery rates were estimated in a later analysis by permuting HLA or CMV assignments 20 times. In a later analysis, co-occurring TCRs were grouped using DBSCAN, and TCRdist sequence similarity was added for clustering within HLA-allele-positive subsets. Co-occurrence clustering excluded repertoires with fewer than 30,000 or more than 120,000 public chains, plus five with anomalous nucleotide sharing. TCRdb provides this immuneACCESS table in a form limited to in-frame rearrangements. Some clones are lacking; in checked studies, under half of them reflect an unresolved V gene, and why the rest are absent is not known. V, J and clone size are taken as reported in that table, and D and trimming were inferred from the DNA itself. The sample has tens of thousands of clones on record, 82% of them singletons. Jointly, the top ten make up about 3.8% of the sample.

In total, approximately 610 healthy bone marrow donors made up the cohort. At the time of sampling, all cohort members were nominally healthy, though unrecorded immune exposures were likely present. The donor was CMV seronegative and was included in the group of 352 seronegative cohort members. A peripheral blood sample was collected from each donor, and TCR beta sequencing was performed on peripheral blood mononuclear cells. Genomic DNA extraction from the blood cell samples was performed with the Qiagen DNeasy Blood Extraction Kit. According to the germline V gene (reference sequence), CDR1 reads LNHNV and CDR2 reads YYDKDF. For this chain, trimming is 7 bases at the V end and 8 bases at the J end, and the number of junction bases without a gene match is 7. From cysteine to phenylalanine, the CDR3 is 13 amino acids long. Of the read, only the CDR3 DNA is kept; its 39 bases are in frame from base 1.

About this clone: This receptor's antigen is unknown. No per-base quality is available; no much larger clone lies one base away.

Sequenced: PBMCs. The chain couples TRBV15 to TRBJ1-4, with 7 middle bases fitting TRBD1. The receptor's source is a man over 45 in good health and CMV-seronegative. The CDR3 in this case is CATNPGGKEKLFF. The nucleotides are TGTGCCACCAACCCAGGGGGTAAAGAAAAACTGTTTTTT.